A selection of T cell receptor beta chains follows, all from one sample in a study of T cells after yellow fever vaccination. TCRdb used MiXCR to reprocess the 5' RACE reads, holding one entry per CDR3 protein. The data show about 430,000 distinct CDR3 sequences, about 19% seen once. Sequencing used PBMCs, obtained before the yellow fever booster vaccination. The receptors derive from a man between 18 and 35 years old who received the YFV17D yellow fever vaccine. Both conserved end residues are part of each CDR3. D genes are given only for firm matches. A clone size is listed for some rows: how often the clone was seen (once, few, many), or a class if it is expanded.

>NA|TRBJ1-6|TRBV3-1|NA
CASSQVAKSPLHF
TGTGCCAGCAGCCAAGTCGCCAAGTCACCCCTCCACTTT
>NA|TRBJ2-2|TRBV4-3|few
CASSHRLGQYGELFF
TGCGCCAGCAGCCACCGACTAGGGCAATACGGGGAGCTGTTTTTT
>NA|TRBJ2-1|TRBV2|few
CASSVQRAREQFF
TGTGCCAGCAGTGTCCAGAGGGCTAGGGAGCAGTTCTTC
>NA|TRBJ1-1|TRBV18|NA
CASSLPLGGVTEAFF
TGTGCCAGCTCACTTCCCCTCGGGGGGGTCACTGAAGCTTTCTTT
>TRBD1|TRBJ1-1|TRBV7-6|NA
CASSLGTGQNTEAFF
TGTGCCAGCAGCCTTGGGACAGGACAGAACACTGAAGCTTTCTTT
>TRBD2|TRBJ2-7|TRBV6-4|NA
CASSDDPSGGYEQYF
TGTGCCAGCAGTGACGATCCTAGCGGGGGCTACGAGCAGTACTTC
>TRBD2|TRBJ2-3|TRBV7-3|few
CASSSQRGRTDTQYF
TGTGCCAGCAGCTCCCAGCGGGGGCGCACAGATACGCAGTATTTT
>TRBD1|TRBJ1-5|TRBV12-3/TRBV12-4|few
CASSLGTGVSNQPQHF
TGTGCCAGCAGTTTAGGGACAGGGGTCAGCAATCAGCCCCAGCATTTT
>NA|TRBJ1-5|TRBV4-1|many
CASSQLPLGGWQPQHF
TGCGCCAGCAGCCAACTCCCACTCGGAGGGTGGCAGCCCCAGCATTTT
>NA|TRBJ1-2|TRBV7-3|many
CASSQHRPDGAPGGYTF
TGTGCCAGCAGCCAACACCGCCCCGACGGGGCCCCCGGTGGCTACACCTTC
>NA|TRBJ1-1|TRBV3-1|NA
CASSQDLWGPNTEAFF
TGTGCCAGCAGCCAAGATTTGTGGGGTCCGAACACTGAAGCTTTCTTT
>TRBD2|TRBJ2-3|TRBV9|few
CASSALAGGHSDTQYF
TGTGCCAGCAGCGCCCTAGCGGGGGGGCATTCAGATACGCAGTATTTT
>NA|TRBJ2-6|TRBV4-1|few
CASSQGRGSGANVLTF
TGCGCCAGCAGCCAAGGCAGGGGTTCTGGGGCCAACGTCCTGACTTTC
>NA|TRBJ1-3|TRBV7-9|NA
CASSGDRTIFLSGNTIYF
TGTGCCAGCAGCGGAGACAGGACTATTTTCCTATCTGGAAACACCATATATTTT
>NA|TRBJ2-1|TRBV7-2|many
CASSQNRDYHEQFF
TGTGCCAGCAGCCAGAACCGGGATTATCATGAGCAGTTCTTC
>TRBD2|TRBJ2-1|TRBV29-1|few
CSVEIGLAGDNEQFF
TGCAGCGTTGAAATAGGACTAGCGGGGGACAATGAGCAGTTCTTC
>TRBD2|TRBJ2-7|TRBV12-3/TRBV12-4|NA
CASRTSGNYEQYF
TGTGCCAGCCGGACTAGCGGCAACTACGAGCAGTACTTC
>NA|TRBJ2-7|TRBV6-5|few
CASSYGGSNYEQYF
TGTGCCAGCAGTTACGGAGGGTCTAACTACGAGCAGTACTTC
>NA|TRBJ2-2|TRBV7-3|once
CASSSRTTPTGELFF
TGTGCCAGCAGCTCCCGGACCACCCCAACCGGGGAGCTGTTTTTT
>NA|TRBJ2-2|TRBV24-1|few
CATSADGTGELFF
TGTGCCACCAGTGCCGACGGCACCGGGGAGCTGTTTTTT
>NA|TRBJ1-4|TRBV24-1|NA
CATSASGGTNEKLFF
TGTGCCACCAGTGCCAGTGGGGGGACTAATGAAAAACTGTTTTTT
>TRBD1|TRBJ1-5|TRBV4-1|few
CASSQDMGQGASDYQPQHF
TGCGCCAGCAGCCAAGATATGGGACAGGGGGCTTCTGATTATCAGCCCCAGCATTTT
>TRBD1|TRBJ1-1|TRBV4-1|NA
CASSQVLVGAGTGINTEAFF
TGCGCCAGCAGCCAAGTTTTGGTTGGTGCCGGGACAGGGATTAATACTGAAGCTTTCTTT
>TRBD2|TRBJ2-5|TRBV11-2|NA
CASSPPGLAGLETQYF
TGTGCCAGCAGCCCACCGGGACTAGCGGGGTTGGAGACCCAGTACTTC
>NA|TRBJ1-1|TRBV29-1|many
CSVNWGWGTEAFF
TGCAGCGTTAATTGGGGGTGGGGCACTGAAGCTTTCTTT
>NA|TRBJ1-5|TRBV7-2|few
CASTIGVDQPQHF
TGTGCCAGCACTATAGGGGTGGACCAGCCCCAGCATTTT
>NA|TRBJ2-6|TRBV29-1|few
CSVAGTGLSGANVLTF
TGCAGCGTAGCCGGGACGGGCCTCTCTGGGGCCAACGTCCTGACTTTC
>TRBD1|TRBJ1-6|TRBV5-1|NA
CASSYKGRGTYNSPLHF
TGCGCCAGCAGCTACAAAGGCAGGGGGACCTATAATTCACCCCTCCACTTT
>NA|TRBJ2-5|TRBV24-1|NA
CATSDLRNLETQYF
TGTGCCACCAGTGATTTGAGAAACCTGGAGACCCAGTACTTC
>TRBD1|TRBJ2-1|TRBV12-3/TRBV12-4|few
CASSFGGTGGVEQFF
TGTGCCAGCAGTTTCGGGGGAACAGGGGGCGTTGAGCAGTTCTTC
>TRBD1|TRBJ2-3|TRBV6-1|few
CASSERQGPSTDTQYF
TGTGCCAGCAGTGAAAGACAGGGACCGTCCACAGATACGCAGTATTTT
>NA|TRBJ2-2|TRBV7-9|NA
CASSGRDRTGELFF
TGTGCCAGCAGCGGGCGGGACCGCACCGGGGAGCTGTTTTTT
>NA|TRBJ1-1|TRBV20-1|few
CSATRQMNTEAFF
TGCAGTGCTACAAGACAGATGAACACTGAAGCTTTCTTT
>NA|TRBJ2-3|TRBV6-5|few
CASRSSTDTQYF
TGTGCCAGCAGATCGAGCACAGATACGCAGTATTTT
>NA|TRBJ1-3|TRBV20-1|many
CSAAGPGNTIYF
TGCAGTGCTGCTGGGCCCGGAAACACCATATATTTT
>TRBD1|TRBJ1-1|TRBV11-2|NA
CASSFKQGAVTEAFF
TGTGCCAGCAGCTTCAAACAGGGGGCGGTCACTGAAGCTTTCTTT
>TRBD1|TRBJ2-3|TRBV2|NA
CAGPEGDRETGTDTQYF
TGTGCCGGCCCCGAGGGGGACAGGGAAACGGGCACAGATACGCAGTATTTT
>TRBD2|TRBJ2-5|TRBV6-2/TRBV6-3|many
CASSAAGGQETQYF
TGTGCCAGCAGCGCCGCGGGGGGGCAAGAGACCCAGTACTTC
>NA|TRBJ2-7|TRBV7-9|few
CASSAARGRAYEQYF
TGTGCCAGCAGCGCCGCGCGGGGACGCGCCTACGAGCAGTACTTC
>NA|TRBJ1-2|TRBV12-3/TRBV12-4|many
CASSLGGDGYTF
TGTGCCAGCAGTCTCGGGGGGGATGGCTACACCTTC
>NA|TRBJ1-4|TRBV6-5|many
CASSYSYRNEKLFF
TGTGCCAGCAGTTACTCGTATAGGAATGAAAAACTGTTTTTT
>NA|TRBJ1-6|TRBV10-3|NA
CAISPVDIYSPLHF
TGTGCCATCAGCCCGGTTGACATTTATTCACCCCTCCACTTT
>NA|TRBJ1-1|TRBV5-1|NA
CASLPEAFF
TGCGCCAGCCTCCCTGAAGCTTTCTTT
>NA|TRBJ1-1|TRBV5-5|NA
CASSARAGTTAHEAFF
TGTGCCAGCAGCGCCCGAGCCGGGACAACGGCCCATGAAGCTTTCTTT
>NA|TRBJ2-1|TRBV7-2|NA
CASSLGWTPVSYNEQFF
TGTGCCAGCAGCTTAGGGTGGACTCCGGTGTCCTACAATGAGCAGTTCTTC
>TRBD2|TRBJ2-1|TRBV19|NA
CASRPSAGGFYNEQFF
TGTGCCAGTAGGCCCTCAGCGGGGGGCTTTTACAATGAGCAGTTCTTC
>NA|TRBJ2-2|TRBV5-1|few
CASSLDAENTGELFF
TGCGCCAGCAGCTTGGACGCGGAGAACACCGGGGAGCTGTTTTTT
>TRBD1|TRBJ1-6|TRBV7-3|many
CASSLQGANSPLHF
TGTGCCAGCAGCTTGCAGGGGGCAAATTCACCCCTCCACTTT
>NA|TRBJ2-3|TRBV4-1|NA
CASSPLWGETDTQYF
TGCGCCAGCAGCCCCCTTTGGGGGGAAACAGATACGCAGTATTTT
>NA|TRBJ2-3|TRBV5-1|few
CASSLGTANTDTQYF
TGCGCCAGCAGCTTGGGGACGGCGAACACTGATACGCAGTATTTT
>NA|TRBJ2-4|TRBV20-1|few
CSAKSLAILAKNIQYF
TGCAGTGCCAAAAGCCTAGCGATACTAGCCAAAAACATTCAGTACTTC
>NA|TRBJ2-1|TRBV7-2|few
CASSLSRNNEQFF
TGTGCCAGCAGCTTGAGCAGGAACAATGAGCAGTTCTTC
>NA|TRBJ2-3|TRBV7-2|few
CASEGGEKQYF
TGTGCCAGCGAGGGTGGCGAGAAGCAGTATTTT
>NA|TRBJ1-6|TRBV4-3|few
CASSGGLRSPLHF
TGCGCCAGCAGCGGAGGCCTTCGGTCACCCCTCCACTTT